The clone carrying this T cell receptor (beta chain) was picked up many times. What it binds is not known. Regions amplified from RNA transcripts were the TCR beta CDR3 regions. TCR CDR3 underwent first-round RT-PCR with the HTBI primer set. A single record per CDR3 protein comes from TCRdb applying MiXCR to the multiplex PCR reads. The sample includes fewer than 700,000 distinct CDR3 sequences, roughly 17% of them seen just once. Patients aged 18 to 65 with hyperthyroidism were newly diagnosed, with duration under 2 months. Diagnoses were established using clinical symptoms, serum thyroxine and TRAb, thyroid ultrasound and orbital computed tomography. The data were taken from a study of T cells in Graves' hyperthyroidism and ophthalmopathy. General observations from the study: In the blood, most expanded thyroid clonotypes above 0.001 appeared as well.

The CDR3 is 13 residues long. CDR1 and CDR2 (germline): SNHLY, FYNNEI. The V end was cut by 8 bases, the J end by 4 bases, with 15 bases between. The receptor was derived from a woman aged 30 to 39 with Graves' hyperthyroidism. This chain links TRBV2 with TRBJ2-7; maybe TRBD2 (6 bases). Sequencing was done on a sample of blood. The CDR3, as DNA: TGTGCCAGCTGGGGGACTCCGGAATACGAGCAGTACTTC. Its protein is CASWGTPEYEQYF.